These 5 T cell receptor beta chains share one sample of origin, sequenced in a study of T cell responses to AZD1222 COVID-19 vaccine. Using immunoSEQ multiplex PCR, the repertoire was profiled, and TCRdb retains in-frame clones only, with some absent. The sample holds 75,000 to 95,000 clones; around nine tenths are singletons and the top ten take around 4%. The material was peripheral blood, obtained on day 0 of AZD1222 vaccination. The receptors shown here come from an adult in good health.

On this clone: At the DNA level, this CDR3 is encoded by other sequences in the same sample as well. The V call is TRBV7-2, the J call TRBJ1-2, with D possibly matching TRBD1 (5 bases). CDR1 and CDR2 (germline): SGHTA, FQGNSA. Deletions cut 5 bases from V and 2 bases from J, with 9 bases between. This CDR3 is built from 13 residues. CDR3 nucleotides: TGTGCCAGCAGCCCCGACAGAAACTATGGCTACACCTTC. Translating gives CASSPDRNYGYTF.

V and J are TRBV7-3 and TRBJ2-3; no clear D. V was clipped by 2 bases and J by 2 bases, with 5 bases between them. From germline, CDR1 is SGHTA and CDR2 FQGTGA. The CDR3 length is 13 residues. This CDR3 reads CASSLAFTDTQYF. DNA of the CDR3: TGTGCCAGCAGCTTAGCCTTCACAGATACGCAGTATTTT.

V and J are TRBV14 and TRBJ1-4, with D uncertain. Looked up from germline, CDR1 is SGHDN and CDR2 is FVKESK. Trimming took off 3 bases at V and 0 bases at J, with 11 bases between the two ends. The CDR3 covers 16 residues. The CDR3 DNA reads TGTGCCAGCAGCCAGCCAGGAGTCGCAACTAATGAAAAACTGTTTTTT. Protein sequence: CASSQPGVATNEKLFF.

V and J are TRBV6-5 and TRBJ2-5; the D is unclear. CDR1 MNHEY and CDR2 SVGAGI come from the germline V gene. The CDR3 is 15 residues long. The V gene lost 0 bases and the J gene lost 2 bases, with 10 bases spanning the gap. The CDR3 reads CASSYSTHPQETQYF. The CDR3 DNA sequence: TGTGCCAGCAGTTACTCGACACATCCTCAAGAGACCCAGTACTTC.

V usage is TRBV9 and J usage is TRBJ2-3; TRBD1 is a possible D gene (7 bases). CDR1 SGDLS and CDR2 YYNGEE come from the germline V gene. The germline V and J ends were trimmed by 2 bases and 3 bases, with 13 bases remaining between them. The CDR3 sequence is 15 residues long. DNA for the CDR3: TGTGCCAGCAGCGTTGGAGGGGGCGCAACAGATACGCAGTATTTT. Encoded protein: CASSVGGGATDTQYF. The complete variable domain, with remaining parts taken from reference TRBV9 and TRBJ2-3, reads DSGVTQTPKHLITATGQRVTLRCSPRSGDLSVYWYQQSLDQGLQFLIQYYNGEERAKGNILERFSAQQFPDLHSELNLSSLELGDSALYFCASSVGGGATDTQYFGPGTRLTVL.